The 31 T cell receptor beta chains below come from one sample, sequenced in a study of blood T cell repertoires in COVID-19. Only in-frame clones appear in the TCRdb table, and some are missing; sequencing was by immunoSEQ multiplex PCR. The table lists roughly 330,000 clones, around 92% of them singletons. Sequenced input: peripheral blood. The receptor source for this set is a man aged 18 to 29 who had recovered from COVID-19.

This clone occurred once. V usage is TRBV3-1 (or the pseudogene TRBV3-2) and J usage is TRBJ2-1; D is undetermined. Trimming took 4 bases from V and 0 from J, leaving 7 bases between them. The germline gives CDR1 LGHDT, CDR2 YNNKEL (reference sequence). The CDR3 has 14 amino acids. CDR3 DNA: TGTGCCAGCAGCCGTCCGAGCTCCTACAATGAGCAGTTCTTC. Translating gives CASSRPSSYNEQFF.

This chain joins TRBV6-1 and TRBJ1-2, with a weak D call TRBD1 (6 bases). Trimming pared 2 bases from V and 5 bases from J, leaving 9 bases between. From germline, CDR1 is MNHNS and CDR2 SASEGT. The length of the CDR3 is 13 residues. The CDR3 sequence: CASSETGYYGYTF. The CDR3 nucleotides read TGTGCCAGCAGTGAAACAGGGTATTATGGCTACACCTTC.

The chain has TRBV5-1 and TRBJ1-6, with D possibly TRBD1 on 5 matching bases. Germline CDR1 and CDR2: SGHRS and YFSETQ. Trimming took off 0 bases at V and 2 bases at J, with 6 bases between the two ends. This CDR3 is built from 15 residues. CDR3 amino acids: CASSLEGPYNSPLHF. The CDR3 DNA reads TGCGCCAGCAGCTTGGAGGGGCCCTATAATTCACCCCTCCACTTT.

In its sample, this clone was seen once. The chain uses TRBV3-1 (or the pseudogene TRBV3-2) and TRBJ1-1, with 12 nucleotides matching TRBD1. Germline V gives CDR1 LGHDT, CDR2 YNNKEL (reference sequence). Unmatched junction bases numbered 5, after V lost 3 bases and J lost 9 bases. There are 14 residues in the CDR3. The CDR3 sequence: CASSQVGQGAQAFF. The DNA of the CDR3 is TGTGCCAGCAGCCAGGTGGGACAGGGGGCGCAAGCTTTCTTT.

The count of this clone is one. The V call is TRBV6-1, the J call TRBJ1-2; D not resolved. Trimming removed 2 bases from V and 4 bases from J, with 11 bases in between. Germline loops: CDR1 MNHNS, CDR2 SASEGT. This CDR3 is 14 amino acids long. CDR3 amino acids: CASSESPATYGYTF. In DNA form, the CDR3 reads TGTGCCAGCAGTGAATCGCCAGCGACCTATGGCTACACCTTC.

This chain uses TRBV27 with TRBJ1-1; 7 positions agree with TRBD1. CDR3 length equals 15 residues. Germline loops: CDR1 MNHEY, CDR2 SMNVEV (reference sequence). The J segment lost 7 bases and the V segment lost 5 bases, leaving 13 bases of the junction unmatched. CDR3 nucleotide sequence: TGTGCCAGCAGTCCCCCGGGACAGATAGAGCGTGAAGCTTTCTTT. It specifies CASSPPGQIEREAFF.

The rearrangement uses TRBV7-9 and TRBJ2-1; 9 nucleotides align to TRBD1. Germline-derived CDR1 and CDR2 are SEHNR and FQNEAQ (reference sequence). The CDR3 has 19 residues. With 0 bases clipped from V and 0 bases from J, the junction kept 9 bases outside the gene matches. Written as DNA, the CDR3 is TGTGCCAGCAGCTTAGCAACCTTACGACAGGGGGTCTCCTACAATGAGCAGTTCTTC. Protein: CASSLATLRQGVSYNEQFF.

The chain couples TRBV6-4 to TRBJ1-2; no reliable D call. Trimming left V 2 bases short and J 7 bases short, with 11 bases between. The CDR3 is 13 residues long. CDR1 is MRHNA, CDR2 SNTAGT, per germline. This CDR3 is CASSDRGEGGYTF. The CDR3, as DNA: TGTGCCAGCAGTGACCGAGGTGAAGGTGGCTACACCTTC.

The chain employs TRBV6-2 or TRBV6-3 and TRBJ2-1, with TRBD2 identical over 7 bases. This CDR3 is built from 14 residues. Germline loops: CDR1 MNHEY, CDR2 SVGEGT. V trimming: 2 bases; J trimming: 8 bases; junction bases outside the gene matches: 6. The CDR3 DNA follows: TGTGCCAGCAGTTACGGGCGGGAGCTAGATGAGCAGTTCTTC. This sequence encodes CASSYGRELDEQFF.

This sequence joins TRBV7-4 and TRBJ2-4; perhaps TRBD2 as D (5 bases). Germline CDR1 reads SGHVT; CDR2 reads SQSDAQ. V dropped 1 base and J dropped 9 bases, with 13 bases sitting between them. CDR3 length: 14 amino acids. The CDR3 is CASSLVGPGVIQYF. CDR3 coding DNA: TGTGCCAGCAGCTTAGTAGGCCCCGGGGTCATTCAGTACTTC.

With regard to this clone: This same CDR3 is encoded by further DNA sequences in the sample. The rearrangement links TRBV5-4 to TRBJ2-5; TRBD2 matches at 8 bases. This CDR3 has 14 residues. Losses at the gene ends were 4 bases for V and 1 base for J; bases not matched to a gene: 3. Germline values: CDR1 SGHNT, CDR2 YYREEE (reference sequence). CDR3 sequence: CASSPGGGQETQYF. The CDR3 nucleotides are TGTGCCAGCAGCCCGGGAGGGGGCCAAGAGACCCAGTACTTC.

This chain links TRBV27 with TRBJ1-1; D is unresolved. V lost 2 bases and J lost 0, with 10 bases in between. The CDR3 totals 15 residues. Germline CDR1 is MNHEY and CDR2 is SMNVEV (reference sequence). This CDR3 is CASSLETGLNTEAFF. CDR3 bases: TGTGCCAGCAGTTTAGAAACGGGGTTGAACACTGAAGCTTTCTTT.

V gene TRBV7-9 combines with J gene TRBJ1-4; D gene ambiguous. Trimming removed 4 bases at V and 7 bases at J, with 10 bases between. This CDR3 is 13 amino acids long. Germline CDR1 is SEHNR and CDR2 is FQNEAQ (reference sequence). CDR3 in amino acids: CASSSSMAEKLFF. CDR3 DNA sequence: TGTGCCAGCAGCTCTAGTATGGCTGAAAAACTGTTTTTT.

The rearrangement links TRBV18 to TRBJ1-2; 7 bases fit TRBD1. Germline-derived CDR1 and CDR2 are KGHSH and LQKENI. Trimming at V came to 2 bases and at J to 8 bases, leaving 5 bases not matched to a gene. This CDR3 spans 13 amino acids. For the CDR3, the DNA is TGTGCCAGCTCACCAAGGGACAGTGAAGGCTACACCTTC. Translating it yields CASSPRDSEGYTF.

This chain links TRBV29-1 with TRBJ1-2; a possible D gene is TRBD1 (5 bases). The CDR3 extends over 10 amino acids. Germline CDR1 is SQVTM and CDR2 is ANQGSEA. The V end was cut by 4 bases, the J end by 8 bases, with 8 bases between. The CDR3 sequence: CSVAEGGYTF. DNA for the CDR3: TGCAGCGTTGCGGAGGGGGGCTACACCTTC.

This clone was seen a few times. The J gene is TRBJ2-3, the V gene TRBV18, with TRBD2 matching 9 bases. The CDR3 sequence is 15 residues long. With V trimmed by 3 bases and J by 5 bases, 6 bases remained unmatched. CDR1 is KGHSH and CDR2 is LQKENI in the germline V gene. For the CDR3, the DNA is TGTGCCAGCTCACCCTTGACTAGCGGCAGAGATACGCAGTATTTT. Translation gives CASSPLTSGRDTQYF.

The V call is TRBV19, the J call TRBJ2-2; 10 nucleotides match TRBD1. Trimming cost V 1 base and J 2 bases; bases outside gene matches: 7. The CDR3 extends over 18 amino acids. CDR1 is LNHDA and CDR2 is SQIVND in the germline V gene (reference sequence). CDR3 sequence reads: CASSIVGGQGPNTGELFF. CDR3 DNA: TGTGCCAGTAGTATAGTTGGGGGACAGGGGCCCAACACCGGGGAGCTGTTTTTT.

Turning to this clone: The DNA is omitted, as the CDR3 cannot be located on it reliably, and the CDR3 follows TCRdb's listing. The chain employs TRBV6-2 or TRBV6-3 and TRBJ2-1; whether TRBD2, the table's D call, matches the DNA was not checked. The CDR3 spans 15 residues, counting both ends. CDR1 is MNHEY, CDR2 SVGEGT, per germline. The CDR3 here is CASSSSGGLYNEQFF.

The CDR3 nucleotides are TGTGCCAGCAGCTCGGGACAAACCTATGGCTACACCTTC. Amino acids: CASSSGQTYGYTF. The chain has TRBV6-5 and TRBJ1-2, with D possibly matching TRBD1 (6 bases). Looked up from germline, CDR1 is MNHEY and CDR2 is SVGAGI. V dropped 6 bases and J dropped 4 bases, with 12 bases sitting between them. The CDR3 is made up of 13 amino acids.

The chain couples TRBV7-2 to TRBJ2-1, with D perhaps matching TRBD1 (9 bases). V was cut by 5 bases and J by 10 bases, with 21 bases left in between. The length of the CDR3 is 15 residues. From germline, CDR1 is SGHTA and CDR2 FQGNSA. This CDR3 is CASSLGGGTGREQFF. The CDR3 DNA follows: TGTGCCAGCAGCCTAGGCGGGGGGACAGGGAGAGAGCAGTTCTTC.

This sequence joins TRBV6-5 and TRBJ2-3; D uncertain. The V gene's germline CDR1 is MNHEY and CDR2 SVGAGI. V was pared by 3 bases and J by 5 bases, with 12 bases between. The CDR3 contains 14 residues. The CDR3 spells CASSYGQVKDTQYF. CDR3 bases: TGTGCCAGCAGTTATGGGCAGGTTAAAGATACGCAGTATTTT.

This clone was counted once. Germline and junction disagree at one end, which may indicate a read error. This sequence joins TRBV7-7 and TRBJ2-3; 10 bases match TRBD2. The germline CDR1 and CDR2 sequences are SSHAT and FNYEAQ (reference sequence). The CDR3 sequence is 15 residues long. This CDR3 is CASRPGLADTDTQYF. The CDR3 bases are TGTGCTAGCAGGCCCGGACTAGCGGACACAGATACGCAGTATTTT.

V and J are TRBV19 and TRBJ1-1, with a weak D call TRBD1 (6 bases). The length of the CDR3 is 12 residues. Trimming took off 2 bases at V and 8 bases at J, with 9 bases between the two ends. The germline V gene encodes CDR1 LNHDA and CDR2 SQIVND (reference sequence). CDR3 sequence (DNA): TGTGCCAGTAGTATATTTAGGGGGGAAGCTTTCTTT. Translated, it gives CASSIFRGEAFF. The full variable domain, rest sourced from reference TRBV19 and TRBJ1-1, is DGGITQSPKYLFRKEGQNVTLSCEQNLNHDAMYWYRQDPGQGLRLIYYSQIVNDFQKGDIAEGYSVSREKKESFPLTVTSAQKNPTAFYLCASSIFRGEAFFGQGTRLTVV.

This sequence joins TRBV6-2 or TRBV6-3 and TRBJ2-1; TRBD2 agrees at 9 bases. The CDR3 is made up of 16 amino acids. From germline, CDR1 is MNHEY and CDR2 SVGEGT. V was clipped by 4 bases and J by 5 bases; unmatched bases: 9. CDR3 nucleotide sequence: TGTGCCAGCAGTTCCCCCGGGACTAGCAGACACAATGAGCAGTTCTTC. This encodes CASSSPGTSRHNEQFF.

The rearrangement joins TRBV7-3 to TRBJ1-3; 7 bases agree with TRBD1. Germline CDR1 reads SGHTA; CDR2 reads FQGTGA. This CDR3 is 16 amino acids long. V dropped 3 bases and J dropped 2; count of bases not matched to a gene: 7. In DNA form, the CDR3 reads TGTGCCAGCAGCTTCTCGACAGGGATAACTGGAAACACCATATATTTT. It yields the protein CASSFSTGITGNTIYF.

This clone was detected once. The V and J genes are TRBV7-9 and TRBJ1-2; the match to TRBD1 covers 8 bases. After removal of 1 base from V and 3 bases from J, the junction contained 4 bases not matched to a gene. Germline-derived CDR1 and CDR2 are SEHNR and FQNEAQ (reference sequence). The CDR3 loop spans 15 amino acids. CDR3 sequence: CASSLGQGIDYGYTF. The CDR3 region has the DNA TGTGCCAGCAGCTTAGGACAGGGGATCGACTATGGCTACACCTTC. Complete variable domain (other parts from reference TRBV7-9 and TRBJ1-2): DTGVSQNPRHKITKRGQNVTFRCDPISEHNRLYWYRQTLGQGPEFLTYFQNEAQLEKSRLLSDRFSAERPKGSFSTLEIQRTEQGDSAMYLCASSLGQGIDYGYTFGSGTRLTVV.

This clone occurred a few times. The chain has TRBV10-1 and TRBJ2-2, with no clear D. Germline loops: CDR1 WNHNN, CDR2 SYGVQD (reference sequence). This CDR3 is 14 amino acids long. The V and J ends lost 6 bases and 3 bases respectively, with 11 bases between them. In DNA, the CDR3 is TGCGCCAGCAGATTAAGACGGGACACCGGGGAGCTGTTTTTT. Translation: CASRLRRDTGELFF.

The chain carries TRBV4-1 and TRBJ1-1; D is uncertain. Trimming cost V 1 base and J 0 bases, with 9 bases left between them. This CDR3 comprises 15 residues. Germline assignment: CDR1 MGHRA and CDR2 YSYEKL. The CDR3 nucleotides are TGCGCCAGCAGCCAAGGGTCACTCTTGAACACTGAAGCTTTCTTT. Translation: CASSQGSLLNTEAFF.

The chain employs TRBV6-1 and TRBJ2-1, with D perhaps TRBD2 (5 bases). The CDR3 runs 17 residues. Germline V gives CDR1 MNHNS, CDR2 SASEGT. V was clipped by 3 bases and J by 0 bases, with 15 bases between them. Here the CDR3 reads CASSDGITKSSYNEQFF. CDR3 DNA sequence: TGTGCCAGCAGTGACGGGATTACTAAAAGCTCCTACAATGAGCAGTTCTTC.

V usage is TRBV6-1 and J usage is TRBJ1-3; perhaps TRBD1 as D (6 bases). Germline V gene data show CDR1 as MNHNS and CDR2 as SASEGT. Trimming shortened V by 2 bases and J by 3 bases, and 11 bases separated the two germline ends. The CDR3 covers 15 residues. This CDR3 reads CASSEIRQVGNTIYF. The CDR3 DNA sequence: TGTGCCAGCAGTGAAATCAGACAGGTTGGAAACACCATATATTTT.

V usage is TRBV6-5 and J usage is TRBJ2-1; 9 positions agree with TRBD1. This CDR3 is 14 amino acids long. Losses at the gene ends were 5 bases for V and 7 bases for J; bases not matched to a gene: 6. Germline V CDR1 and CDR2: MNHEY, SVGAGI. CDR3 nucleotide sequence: TGTGCCAGCAGTCTACAGGGGGCGCAGAATGAGCAGTTCTTC. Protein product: CASSLQGAQNEQFF.